This T cell receptor beta chain appears in the sequencing data of a study of blood T cells in healthy people across ages. Study-wide context: T cells yielded about one barcoded beta molecule per two cells through template switching.

Trimming left V 4 bases short and J 7 bases short, with 13 bases between. This CDR3 comprises 14 residues. CDR1 is LGHNA and CDR2 is YSLEER in the germline V gene. Note on this clonotype: What it binds is unknown.

Sample-barcoded 5' priming and a J-beta primer mix drove a second PCR of about 6 to 11 cycles. CDR3-containing paired-end reads numbered at least 2.5 million in each sample. TCRdb reprocessed the 5' RACE reads via MiXCR and lists one record per CDR3 protein. The table has hundreds of thousands of distinct CDR3 sequences, 35% to 50% seen once. Findings and limits, study-wide: Donors of long life had a larger count of naive CD4+ cells and greater diversity than aged donors.

Sequencing input: blood. The TCR was taken from a man aged 80 or over in good health. This chain joins TRBV4-3 and TRBJ1-4; possibly TRBD1 for D (5 bases). The CDR3 nucleotides read TGCGCCAGCAGCCTGGGAGAGGGGAGTGAAAAACTGTTTTTT. Its translation is CASSLGEGSEKLFF.